The 30 T cell receptor beta chains below were found in one sample sequenced in a study of blood T cell repertoires in COVID-19. The assay was immunoSEQ multiplex PCR, and TCRdb's table has in-frame clones only and misses some. The sample carries under 35,000 clones, around 89% recorded once. Sequenced sample: peripheral blood. The source of these receptors is a human donor in a cohort sampled during active COVID-19.

V and J are TRBV5-1 and TRBJ2-3; 12 bases are a match to TRBD2. The germline V gene encodes CDR1 SGHRS and CDR2 YFSETQ. V trimming: 4 bases; J trimming: 5 bases; junction bases outside the gene matches: 5. The CDR3 consists of 15 residues. Here the CDR3 reads CASSRGLAGLDTQYF. The CDR3 DNA reads as TGCGCCAGCAGCCGCGGACTAGCGGGGTTAGATACGCAGTATTTT. The whole variable domain, filled in from reference TRBV5-1 and TRBJ2-3, reads KAGVTQTPRYLIKTRGQQVTLSCSPISGHRSVSWYQQTPGQGLQFLFEYFSETQRNKGNFPGRFSGRQFSNSRSEMNVSTLELGDSALYLCASSRGLAGLDTQYFGPGTRLTVL.

This clone was counted once. The V gene is TRBV2, the J gene TRBJ2-1; no definite D call. Germline CDR1 reads SNHLY; CDR2 reads FYNNEI. V was trimmed by 4 bases and J by 14 bases, leaving 6 bases between them. The length of the CDR3 is 9 residues. CDR3 bases: TGTGCCAGCAGTGCTTCTGAGTTCTTC. Amino acid sequence: CASSASEFF. The full variable domain, with the rest looked up from reference TRBV2 and TRBJ2-1, is EPEVTQTPSHQVTQMGQEVILRCVPISNHLYFYWYRQILGQKVEFLVSFYNNEISEKSEIFDDQFSVERPDGSNFTLKIRSTKLEDSAMYFCASSASEFFGPGTRLTVL.

The chain recombines TRBV19 with TRBJ1-6; D might be TRBD1 (6 bases). The CDR3 loop spans 13 amino acids. From germline, CDR1 is LNHDA and CDR2 SQIVND (reference sequence). The ends were cut back, 7 bases at V and 9 bases at J, with 13 bases in the middle. The CDR3 bases are TGTGCCAGTACTTCAGGGGTTGGTTCACCCCTCCACTTT. This encodes CASTSGVGSPLHF.

CDR3 sequence (DNA): TGTGCCATCAGTGAGTTTCTGGGACAGGCCTTGGTCCCCTATGGCTACACCTTC. Its protein is CAISEFLGQALVPYGYTF. The chain carries TRBV10-3 and TRBJ1-2; 8 bases line up with TRBD1. Trimming cost V 1 base and J 4 bases; bases outside gene matches: 14. Looked up from germline, CDR1 is ENHRY and CDR2 is SYGVKD. The CDR3 runs 18 residues.

This clone was found once. This specimen includes other DNA sequences encoding the same CDR3. In DNA, the CDR3 is TGCGCCAGCAGCCAAGATCGCCGGGGGGAGACCCAGTACTTC. Amino acid sequence: CASSQDRRGETQYF. This chain joins TRBV4-1 and TRBJ2-5; D possibly corresponds to TRBD2 (6 bases). Trimming took 0 bases from V and 5 from J, leaving 10 bases between them. Per germline, CDR1 MGHRA and CDR2 YSYEKL. The CDR3 runs to 14 residues.

The rearrangement links TRBV28 to TRBJ2-1, with 9 nucleotides matching TRBD1. CDR3 length: 16 amino acids. With 5 bases clipped from V and 7 bases from J, the junction kept 12 bases outside the gene matches. Germline V lookup: CDR1 MDHEN, CDR2 SYDVKM. Here the CDR3 reads CASSIPPGQGRNEQFF. For the CDR3, the DNA is TGTGCCAGCAGTATACCCCCGGGACAGGGAAGGAATGAGCAGTTCTTC.

V usage is TRBV3-1 (or the pseudogene TRBV3-2) and J usage is TRBJ2-7; TRBD2 is a possible D gene (6 bases). The CDR3 covers 13 residues. From germline, CDR1 is LGHDT and CDR2 YNNKEL (reference sequence). V gave up 4 bases and J gave up 2 bases, with 9 bases separating them. CDR3: CASSRGVPYEQYF. CDR3 coding DNA: TGTGCCAGCAGCCGCGGGGTCCCCTACGAGCAGTACTTC.

The rearrangement joins TRBV7-9 to TRBJ2-1; 8 bases line up with TRBD2. CDR3 length: 16 amino acids. V shed 1 base and J 8 bases; nucleotides not matched to a gene: 10. The germline gives CDR1 SEHNR, CDR2 FQNEAQ (reference sequence). The CDR3, as DNA: TGTGCCAGCAGCTTAGAAACTAGCGGAGGAGGAGATGAGCAGTTCTTC. Protein product: CASSLETSGGGDEQFF.

J is TRBJ1-3 and V is TRBV9; D gene uncertain. The CDR3 totals 13 residues. Trimming took off 3 bases at V and 0 bases at J, with 4 bases between the two ends. The germline V gene has CDR1 SGDLS and CDR2 YYNGEE. The CDR3 DNA sequence: TGTGCCAGCAGCGGACACTCTGGAAACACCATATATTTT. This translates into CASSGHSGNTIYF. The full variable domain, completed using reference TRBV9 and TRBJ1-3, is DSGVTQTPKHLITATGQRVTLRCSPRSGDLSVYWYQQSLDQGLQFLIQYYNGEERAKGNILERFSAQQFPDLHSELNLSSLELGDSALYFCASSGHSGNTIYFGEGSWLTVV.

The chain joins TRBV11-1 to TRBJ2-7; tentative D call: TRBD1 (7 bases). Germline V gene data show CDR1 as SGHAT and CDR2 as FQDESV (reference sequence). Deletions cut 5 bases from V and 1 base from J, with 15 bases between. The length of the CDR3 is 15 residues. The CDR3 DNA reads as TGTGCCAGCAGCCCCCGGAGGGGGCCTTCCTACGAGCAGTACTTC. This codes for CASSPRRGPSYEQYF.

V usage is TRBV7-6 and J usage is TRBJ2-5, with 7 positions matching TRBD1. Trimming removed 4 bases from V and 5 bases from J; junction bases left unmatched: 10. This CDR3 spans 15 amino acids. CDR1 is SGHVS and CDR2 is FNYEAQ in the germline V gene. In DNA form, the CDR3 reads TGTGCCAGCAGCTCAGACAGGGCGATTGGGGAGACCCAGTACTTC. Translated, it gives CASSSDRAIGETQYF.

CDR3 protein: CSASPSGVYEQYF. CDR3 nucleotides: TGCAGTGCTAGTCCTAGCGGGGTCTACGAGCAGTACTTC. V gene TRBV20-1 combines with J gene TRBJ2-7; 9 bases agree with TRBD2. Germline V lookup: CDR1 DFQATT, CDR2 SNEGSKA (reference sequence). CDR3 length: 13 amino acids. V was clipped by 3 bases and J by 3 bases; unmatched bases: 3.

This clone was seen a single time. The chain carries TRBV7-3 and TRBJ2-3; 8 bases align to TRBD1. The CDR3 runs 15 residues. With V trimmed by 7 bases and J by 5 bases, 11 bases remained unmatched. CDR1 SGHTA and CDR2 FQGTGA come from the germline V gene. CDR3 sequence (DNA): TGTGCCAGCACCCTGACAGGGGTCCGTGGAGATACGCAGTATTTT. This sequence encodes CASTLTGVRGDTQYF.

The chain carries TRBV5-5 and TRBJ2-5; D gene unclear. This CDR3 spans 13 amino acids. Germline lookup yields CDR1 SGHKS and CDR2 YYEKEE (reference sequence). V was trimmed by 5 bases and J by 1 base, leaving 9 bases between them. The CDR3 DNA is TGTGCCAGCAGAATTAACACCCAAGAGACCCAGTACTTC. Protein product: CASRINTQETQYF.

DNA for the CDR3: TGTGCCAGTCGGGGGGGCAGCGCAGATACGCAGTATTTT. This sequence encodes CASRGGSADTQYF. The chain links TRBV9 to TRBJ2-3, with 8 bases aligning to TRBD2. CDR3 length: 13 amino acids. V lost 8 bases to trimming and J lost 4 bases; unmatched junction nucleotides: 6. Germline V gives CDR1 SGDLS, CDR2 YYNGEE.

This rearrangement joins TRBV18 to TRBJ2-1; TRBD2 aligns across 8 bases. CDR1 and CDR2 from the germline V gene are KGHSH and LQKENI. This CDR3 region has 17 residues. Trimming cost V 3 bases and J 5 bases; bases outside gene matches: 12. The CDR3 sequence: CASSPSASGGANNEQFF. For the CDR3, the DNA is TGTGCCAGCTCACCCTCGGCGAGCGGGGGTGCAAACAATGAGCAGTTCTTC. Together with reference TRBV18 and TRBJ2-1, the CDR3 gives the full variable domain: NAGVMQNPRHLVRRRGQEARLRCSPMKGHSHVYWYRQLPEEGLKFMVYLQKENIIDESGMPKERFSAEFPKEGPSILRIQQVVRGDSAAYFCASSPSASGGANNEQFFGPGTRLTVL.

V and J are TRBV19 and TRBJ2-7, with a possible D match to TRBD1 (6 bases). In germline, CDR1 is LNHDA, CDR2 SQIVND (reference sequence). This CDR3 contains 15 residues. The V end was cut by 3 bases, the J end by 2 bases, with 14 bases between. The CDR3 reads CASSIWGQVPYEQYF. CDR3 DNA: TGTGCCAGTAGTATTTGGGGGCAGGTTCCCTACGAGCAGTACTTC.

The chain employs TRBV9 and TRBJ2-7; TRBD2 is a possible D gene (5 bases). V was shortened by 6 bases and J by 2 bases, with 21 bases between the two germline ends. Germline values: CDR1 SGDLS, CDR2 YYNGEE. This CDR3 has 16 residues. The CDR3 DNA follows: TGTGCCAGCACCCTAGCAAGGCTAACCACCACCTACGAGCAGTACTTC. This gives the protein CASTLARLTTTYEQYF.

V gene TRBV18 combines with J gene TRBJ1-4, with 10 bases identical to TRBD1. The CDR3 contains 14 residues. Unmatched junction bases numbered 7, after V lost 8 bases and J lost 7 bases. Per the germline V gene, CDR1 is KGHSH and CDR2 is LQKENI. CDR3 DNA: TGTGCCAGCGGACAGGGGGGGCCTGGTGAAAAACTGTTTTTT. It translates to CASGQGGPGEKLFF.

This chain connects TRBV6-4 to TRBJ1-4; D not certain. Trimming cost V 10 bases and J 5 bases, with 14 bases left between them. The CDR3 length is 13 residues. Germline V gene data show CDR1 as MRHNA and CDR2 as SNTAGT. The CDR3 DNA reads TGTGCCACCAAGACACACCCGAATGAAAAACTGTTTTTT. Protein sequence: CATKTHPNEKLFF.

Notes on this clone: This sample includes further DNA sequences coding for the same CDR3. The chain is built from TRBV19 and TRBJ2-1; D gene unclear. The CDR3 is made up of 13 amino acids. Germline-derived CDR1 and CDR2 are LNHDA and SQIVND (reference sequence). Trimming pared 5 bases from V and 0 bases from J, leaving 5 bases between. CDR3 in amino acids: CASSSRSYNEQFF. The CDR3 bases are TGTGCCAGTAGTTCCCGCTCCTACAATGAGCAGTTCTTC.

The chain is built from TRBV27 and TRBJ1-2; the D gene is possibly TRBD1 (5 bases). V was shortened by 3 bases and J by 3 bases, with 8 bases between the two germline ends. CDR3 length: 13 residues. In germline, CDR1 is MNHEY, CDR2 SMNVEV (reference sequence). The DNA of the CDR3 is TGTGCCAGCAGTTTGGTAGGGGACTATGGCTACACCTTC. Amino acid sequence: CASSLVGDYGYTF.

Details on this clone: The germline gene is not matched at one end of the junction; a read error may be the cause. This chain links TRBV5-6 with TRBJ1-5; D possibly corresponds to TRBD1 (5 bases). The CDR3 extends over 14 amino acids. Per the germline V gene, CDR1 is SGHDT and CDR2 is YYEEEE. The CDR3: CASRLGLSNQPQHF. The CDR3 nucleotides are TGTGCCAGCAGATTGGGGCTTAGCAATCAGCCCCAGCATTTT.

This rearrangement joins TRBV28 to TRBJ1-3, with D tentatively TRBD1 (5 bases). Trimming removed 3 bases at V and 0 bases at J, with 21 bases between. Germline lookup yields CDR1 MDHEN and CDR2 SYDVKM. The length of the CDR3 is 19 residues. The CDR3 coding sequence is TGTGCCAGCAGTTTTGTGGAGGGGCCTACCTACTTCTCTGGAAACACCATATATTTT. Translated: CASSFVEGPTYFSGNTIYF.

The gene calls are TRBV19 and TRBJ2-5, with a possible D match to TRBD1 (6 bases). V lost 5 bases to trimming and J lost 2 bases, with 12 bases between them. The germline V gene has CDR1 LNHDA and CDR2 SQIVND (reference sequence). There are 14 residues in the CDR3. CDR3 loop: CASSVRDTQETQYF. The CDR3 nucleotides are TGTGCCAGTAGTGTACGGGACACACAAGAGACCCAGTACTTC.

In DNA form, the CDR3 reads TGCGCCAGCACGGACCCTACACTAGCGGGGGCGGGCGAGCAGTACTTC. It codes for CASTDPTLAGAGEQYF. This rearrangement joins TRBV5-1 to TRBJ2-7, with TRBD2 matching 11 bases. Germline V gene data show CDR1 as SGHRS and CDR2 as YFSETQ. The length of the CDR3 is 16 residues. With 6 bases clipped from V and 6 bases from J, the junction kept 14 bases outside the gene matches. The full variable domain, completed using reference TRBV5-1 and TRBJ2-7, is KAGVTQTPRYLIKTRGQQVTLSCSPISGHRSVSWYQQTPGQGLQFLFEYFSETQRNKGNFPGRFSGRQFSNSRSEMNVSTLELGDSALYLCASTDPTLAGAGEQYFGPGTRLTVT.

This chain connects TRBV7-9 to TRBJ2-5; TRBD2 matches 13 bases. V trimming: 4 bases; J trimming: 2 bases; junction bases outside the gene matches: 1. The germline gives CDR1 SEHNR, CDR2 FQNEAQ (reference sequence). This CDR3 region has 15 residues. In DNA, the CDR3 is TGTGCCAGCAGCTCGGGACTAGCGGGGCAAGAGACCCAGTACTTC. This gives the protein CASSSGLAGQETQYF.

The chain recombines TRBV21-1 with TRBJ1-4. TRBV21-1 is a pseudogene segment. The CDR3 runs 15 residues. CDR3 loop: CASSKARRPDEKLFF. CDR3 in DNA: TGTGCCAGCAGCAAAGCGCGGCGGCCGGATGAAAAACTGTTTTTT.

The V gene is TRBV24-1, the J gene TRBJ2-7; 7 nucleotides match TRBD1. This CDR3 is built from 13 residues. After removal of 3 bases from V and 5 bases from J, the junction contained 3 bases not matched to a gene. CDR1 is KGHDR and CDR2 is SFDVKD in the germline V gene. The CDR3 bases are TGTGCCACCAGTGATGGGCAGGGGGACGAGCAGTACTTC. Its protein product is CATSDGQGDEQYF.

The chain joins TRBV10-2 to TRBJ2-5, with D tentatively TRBD2 (5 bases). The CDR3 sequence is 13 residues long. The V gene lost 0 bases and the J gene lost 7 bases, with 9 bases spanning the gap. The germline V gene has CDR1 WSHSY and CDR2 SAAADI. CDR3 protein: CASSESTRGTQYF. CDR3 in DNA: TGCGCCAGCAGTGAGTCGACCCGGGGGACCCAGTACTTC.